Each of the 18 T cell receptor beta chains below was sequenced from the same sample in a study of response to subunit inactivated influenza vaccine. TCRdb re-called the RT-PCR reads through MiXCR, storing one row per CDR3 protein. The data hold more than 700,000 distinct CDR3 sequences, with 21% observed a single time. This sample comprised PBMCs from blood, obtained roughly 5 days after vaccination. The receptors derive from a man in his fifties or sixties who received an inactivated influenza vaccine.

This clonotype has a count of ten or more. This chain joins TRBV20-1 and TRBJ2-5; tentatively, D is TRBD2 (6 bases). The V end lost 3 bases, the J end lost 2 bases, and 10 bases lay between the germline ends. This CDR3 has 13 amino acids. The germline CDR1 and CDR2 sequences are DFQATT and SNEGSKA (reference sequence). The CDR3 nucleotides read TGCAGTGCTAGGGGCAGCGGGCAAGAGACCCAGTACTTC. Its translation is CSARGSGQETQYF.

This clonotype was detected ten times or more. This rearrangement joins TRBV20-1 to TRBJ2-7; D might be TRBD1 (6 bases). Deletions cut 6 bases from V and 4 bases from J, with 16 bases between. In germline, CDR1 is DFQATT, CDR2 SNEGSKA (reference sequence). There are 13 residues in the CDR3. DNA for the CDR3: TGCAGTGCCGACCTTCAACAGGGATACGAGCAGTACTTC. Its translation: CSADLQQGYEQYF.

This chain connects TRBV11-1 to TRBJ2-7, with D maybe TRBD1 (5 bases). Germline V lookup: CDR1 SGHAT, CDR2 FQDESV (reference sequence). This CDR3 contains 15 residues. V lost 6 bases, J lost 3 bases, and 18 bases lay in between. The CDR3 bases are TGTGCCAGCAGATATAGGGGTCCCGGCCTCTACGAGCAGTACTTC. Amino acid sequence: CASRYRGPGLYEQYF.

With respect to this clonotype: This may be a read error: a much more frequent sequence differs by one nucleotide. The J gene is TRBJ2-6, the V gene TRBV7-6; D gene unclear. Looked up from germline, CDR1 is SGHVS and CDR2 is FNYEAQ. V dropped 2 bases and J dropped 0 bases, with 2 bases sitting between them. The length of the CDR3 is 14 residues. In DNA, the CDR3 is TGTGCCAGCAGCTTATTCTCTGGGGCCAACGTCCTGACTTTC. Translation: CASSLFSGANVLTF.

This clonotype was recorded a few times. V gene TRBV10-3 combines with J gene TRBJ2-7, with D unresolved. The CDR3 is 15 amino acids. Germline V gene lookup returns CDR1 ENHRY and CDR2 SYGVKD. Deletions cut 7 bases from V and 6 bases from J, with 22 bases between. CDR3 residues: CAIKVAETPGGEQYF. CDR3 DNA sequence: TGTGCCATCAAAGTGGCAGAGACCCCCGGTGGCGAGCAGTACTTC.

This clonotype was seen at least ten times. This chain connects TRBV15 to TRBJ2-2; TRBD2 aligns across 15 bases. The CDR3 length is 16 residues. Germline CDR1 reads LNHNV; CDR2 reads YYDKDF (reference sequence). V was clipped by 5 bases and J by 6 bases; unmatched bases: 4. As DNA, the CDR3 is TGTGCCACCAGCTGGGGACTAGCGGGAGGTGCCGGGGAGCTGTTTTTT. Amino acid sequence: CATSWGLAGGAGELFF.

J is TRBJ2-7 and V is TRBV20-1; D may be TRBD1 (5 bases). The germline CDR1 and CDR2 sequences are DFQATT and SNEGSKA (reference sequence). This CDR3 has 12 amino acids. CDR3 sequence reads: CSPTHRLHEQYF. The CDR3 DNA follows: TGCAGCCCCACCCACAGGCTCCACGAGCAGTACTTC.

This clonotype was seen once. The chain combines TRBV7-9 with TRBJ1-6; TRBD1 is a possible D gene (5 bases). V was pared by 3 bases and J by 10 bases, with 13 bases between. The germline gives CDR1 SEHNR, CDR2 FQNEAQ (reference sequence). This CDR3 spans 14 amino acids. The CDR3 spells CASSFEGMDSPLHF. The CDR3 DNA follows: TGTGCCAGCAGCTTCGAGGGGATGGACTCACCCCTCCACTTT.

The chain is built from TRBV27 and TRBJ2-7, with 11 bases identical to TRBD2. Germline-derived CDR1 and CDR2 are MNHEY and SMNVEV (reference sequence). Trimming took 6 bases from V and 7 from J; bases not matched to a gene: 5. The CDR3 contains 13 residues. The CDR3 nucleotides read TGTGCCAGCAGCTTTAGCGGGGGGGCTGAGCAGTACTTC. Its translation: CASSFSGGAEQYF.

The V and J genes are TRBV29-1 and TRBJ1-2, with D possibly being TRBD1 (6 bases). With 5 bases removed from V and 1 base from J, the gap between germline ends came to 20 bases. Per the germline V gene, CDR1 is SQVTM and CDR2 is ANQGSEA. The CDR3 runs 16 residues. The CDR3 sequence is CSVQIVGRGDNYGYTF. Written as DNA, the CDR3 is TGCAGCGTTCAGATCGTCGGGAGGGGGGATAACTATGGCTACACCTTC.

CDR3 in amino acids: CASSTPPGSPMETQYF. CDR3 nucleotides: TGTGCCAGCAGCACACCACCGGGTTCTCCAATGGAGACCCAGTACTTC. The chain couples TRBV3-1 to TRBJ2-5; D is ambiguous. CDR1 is LGHDT and CDR2 is YNNKEL in the germline V gene (reference sequence). V was shortened by 5 bases and J by 5 bases, with 21 bases between the two germline ends. The CDR3 consists of 16 residues.

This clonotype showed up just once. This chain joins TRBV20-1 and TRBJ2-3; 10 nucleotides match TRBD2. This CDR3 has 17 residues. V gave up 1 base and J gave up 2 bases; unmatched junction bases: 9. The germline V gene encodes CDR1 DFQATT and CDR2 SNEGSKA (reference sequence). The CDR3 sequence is CSARAGLAAAITDTQYF. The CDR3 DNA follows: TGCAGTGCTAGAGCTGGACTAGCGGCTGCTATCACAGATACGCAGTATTTT.

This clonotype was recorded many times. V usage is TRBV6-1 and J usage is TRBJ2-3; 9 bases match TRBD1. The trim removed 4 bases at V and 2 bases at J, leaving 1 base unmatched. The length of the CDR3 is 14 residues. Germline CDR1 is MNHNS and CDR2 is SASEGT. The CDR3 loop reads CASSGQGDTDTQYF. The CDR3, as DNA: TGTGCCAGCAGTGGACAGGGGGACACAGATACGCAGTATTTT.

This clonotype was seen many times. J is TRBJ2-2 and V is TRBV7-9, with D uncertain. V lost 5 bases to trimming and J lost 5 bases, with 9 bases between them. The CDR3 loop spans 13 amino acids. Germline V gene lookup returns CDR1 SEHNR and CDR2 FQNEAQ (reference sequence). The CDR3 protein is CASSLVRTGELFF. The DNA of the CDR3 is TGTGCCAGCAGCCTCGTAAGGACCGGGGAGCTGTTTTTT. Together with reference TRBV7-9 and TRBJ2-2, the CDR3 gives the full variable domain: DTGVSQNPRHKITKRGQNVTFRCDPISEHNRLYWYRQTLGQGPEFLTYFQNEAQLEKSRLLSDRFSAERPKGSFSTLEIQRTEQGDSAMYLCASSLVRTGELFFGEGSRLTVL.

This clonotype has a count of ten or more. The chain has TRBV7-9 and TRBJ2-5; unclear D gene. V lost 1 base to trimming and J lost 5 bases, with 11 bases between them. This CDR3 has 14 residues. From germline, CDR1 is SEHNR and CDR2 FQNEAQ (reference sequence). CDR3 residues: CASSLDVRLETQYF. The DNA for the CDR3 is TGTGCCAGCAGCTTAGATGTAAGGTTGGAGACCCAGTACTTC.

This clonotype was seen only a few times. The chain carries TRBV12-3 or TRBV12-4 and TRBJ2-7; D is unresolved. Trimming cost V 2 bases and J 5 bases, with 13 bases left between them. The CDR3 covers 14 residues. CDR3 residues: CASSLFSGVDEQYF. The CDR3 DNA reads TGTGCCAGCAGTTTATTTTCAGGAGTGGACGAGCAGTACTTC.

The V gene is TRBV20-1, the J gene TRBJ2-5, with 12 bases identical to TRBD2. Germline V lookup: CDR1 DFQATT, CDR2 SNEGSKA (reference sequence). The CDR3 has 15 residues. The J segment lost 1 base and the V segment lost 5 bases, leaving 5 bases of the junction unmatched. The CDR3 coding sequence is TGCAGTGCTCGGCGACTAGCGGGGGCCCAAGAGACCCAGTACTTC. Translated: CSARRLAGAQETQYF.

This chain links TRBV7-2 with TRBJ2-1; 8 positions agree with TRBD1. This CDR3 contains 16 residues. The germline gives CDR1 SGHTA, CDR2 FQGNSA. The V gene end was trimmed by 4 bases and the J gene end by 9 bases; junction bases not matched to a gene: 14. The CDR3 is CASSSEIGQGLGEQFF. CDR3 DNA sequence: TGTGCCAGCAGCTCGGAGATAGGACAGGGCCTCGGTGAGCAGTTCTTC.